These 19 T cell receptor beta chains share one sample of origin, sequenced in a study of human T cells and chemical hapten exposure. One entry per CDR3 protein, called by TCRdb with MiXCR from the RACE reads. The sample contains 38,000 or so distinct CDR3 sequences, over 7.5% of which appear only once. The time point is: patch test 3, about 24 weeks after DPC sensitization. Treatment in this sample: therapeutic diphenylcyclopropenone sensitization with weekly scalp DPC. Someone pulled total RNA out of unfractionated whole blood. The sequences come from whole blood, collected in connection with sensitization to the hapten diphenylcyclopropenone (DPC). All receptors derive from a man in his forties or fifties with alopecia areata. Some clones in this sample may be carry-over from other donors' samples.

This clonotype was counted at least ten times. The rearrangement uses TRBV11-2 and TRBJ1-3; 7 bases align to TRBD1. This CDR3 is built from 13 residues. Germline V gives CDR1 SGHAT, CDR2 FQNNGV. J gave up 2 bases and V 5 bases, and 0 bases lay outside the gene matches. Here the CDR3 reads CASSQGAGNTIYF. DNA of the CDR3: TGTGCCAGCAGCCAGGGGGCTGGAAACACCATATATTTT.

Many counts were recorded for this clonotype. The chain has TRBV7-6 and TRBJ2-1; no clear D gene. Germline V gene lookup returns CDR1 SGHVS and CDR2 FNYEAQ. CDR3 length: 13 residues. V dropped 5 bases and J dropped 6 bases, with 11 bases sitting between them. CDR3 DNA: TGTGCCAGCAGCATAGTATTCCCCAATGAGCAGTTCTTC. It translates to CASSIVFPNEQFF.

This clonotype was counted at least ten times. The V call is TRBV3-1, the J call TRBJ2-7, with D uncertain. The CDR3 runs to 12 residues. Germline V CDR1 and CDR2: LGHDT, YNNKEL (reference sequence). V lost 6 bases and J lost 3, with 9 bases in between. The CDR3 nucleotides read TGTGCCAGCAGTTTTGTCAACTACGAGCAGTACTTC. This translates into CASSFVNYEQYF.

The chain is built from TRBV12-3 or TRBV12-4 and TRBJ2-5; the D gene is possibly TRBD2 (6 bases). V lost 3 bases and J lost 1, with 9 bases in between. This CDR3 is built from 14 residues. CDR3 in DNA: TGTGCCAGCAGTTTGGGGGGAGGCCAAGAGACCCAGTACTTC. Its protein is CASSLGGGQETQYF.

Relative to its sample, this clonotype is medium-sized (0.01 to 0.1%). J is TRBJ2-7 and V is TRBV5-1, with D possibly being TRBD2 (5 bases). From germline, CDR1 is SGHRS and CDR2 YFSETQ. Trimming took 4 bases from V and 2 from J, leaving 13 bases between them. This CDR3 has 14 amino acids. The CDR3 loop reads CASSLDGKTYEQYF. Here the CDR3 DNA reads TGCGCCAGCAGCCTCGACGGGAAAACCTACGAGCAGTACTTC. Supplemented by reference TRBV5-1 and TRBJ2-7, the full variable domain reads KAGVTQTPRYLIKTRGQQVTLSCSPISGHRSVSWYQQTPGQGLQFLFEYFSETQRNKGNFPGRFSGRQFSNSRSEMNVSTLELGDSALYLCASSLDGKTYEQYFGPGTRLTVT.

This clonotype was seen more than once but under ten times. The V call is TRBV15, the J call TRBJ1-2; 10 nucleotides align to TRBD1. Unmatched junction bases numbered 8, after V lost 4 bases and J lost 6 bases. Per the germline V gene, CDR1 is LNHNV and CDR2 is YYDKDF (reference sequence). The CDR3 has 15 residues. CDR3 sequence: CATSTPGQGYDGYTF. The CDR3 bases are TGTGCCACCAGCACCCCGGGACAGGGGTATGATGGCTACACCTTC.

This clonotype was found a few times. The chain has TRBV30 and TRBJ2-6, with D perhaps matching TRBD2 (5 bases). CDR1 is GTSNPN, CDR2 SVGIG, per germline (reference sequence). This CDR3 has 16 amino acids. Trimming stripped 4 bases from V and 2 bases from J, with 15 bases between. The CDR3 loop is CAWTNRGSTGANVLTF. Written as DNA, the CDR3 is TGTGCCTGGACTAACCGAGGGTCAACTGGGGCCAACGTCCTGACTTTC.

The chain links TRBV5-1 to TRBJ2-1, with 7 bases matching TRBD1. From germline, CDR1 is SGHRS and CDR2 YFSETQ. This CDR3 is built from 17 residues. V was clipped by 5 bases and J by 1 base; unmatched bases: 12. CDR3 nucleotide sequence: TGCGCCAGCAGTCAGGACCGACAGGGTTTTTCCTACAATGAGCAGTTCTTC. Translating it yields CASSQDRQGFSYNEQFF.

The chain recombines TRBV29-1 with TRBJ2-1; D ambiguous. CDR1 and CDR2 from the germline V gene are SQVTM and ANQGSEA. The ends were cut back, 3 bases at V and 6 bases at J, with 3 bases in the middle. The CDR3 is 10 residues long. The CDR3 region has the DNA TGCAGCGTTGACCCCAATGAGCAGTTCTTC. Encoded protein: CSVDPNEQFF.

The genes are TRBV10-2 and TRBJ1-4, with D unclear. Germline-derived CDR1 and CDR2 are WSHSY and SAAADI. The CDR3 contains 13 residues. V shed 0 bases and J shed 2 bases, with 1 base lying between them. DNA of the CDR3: TGCGCCAGCAGTGAGTCGACTAATGAAAAACTGTTTTTT. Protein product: CASSESTNEKLFF.

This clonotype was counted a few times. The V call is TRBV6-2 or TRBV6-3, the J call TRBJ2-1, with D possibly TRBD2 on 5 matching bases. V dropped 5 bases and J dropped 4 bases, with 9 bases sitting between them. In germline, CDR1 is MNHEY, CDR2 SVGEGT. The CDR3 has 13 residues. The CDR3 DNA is TGTGCCAGCAGTGACGGAGGTTACAATGAGCAGTTCTTC. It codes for CASSDGGYNEQFF.

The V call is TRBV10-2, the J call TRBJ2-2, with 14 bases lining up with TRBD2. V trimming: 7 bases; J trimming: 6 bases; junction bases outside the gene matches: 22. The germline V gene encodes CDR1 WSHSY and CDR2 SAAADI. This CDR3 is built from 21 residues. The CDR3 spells CASNNLGGLAGDPAGPGELFF. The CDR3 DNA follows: TGCGCCAGCAACAACCTTGGGGGACTAGCGGGAGACCCCGCCGGGCCCGGGGAGCTGTTTTTT.

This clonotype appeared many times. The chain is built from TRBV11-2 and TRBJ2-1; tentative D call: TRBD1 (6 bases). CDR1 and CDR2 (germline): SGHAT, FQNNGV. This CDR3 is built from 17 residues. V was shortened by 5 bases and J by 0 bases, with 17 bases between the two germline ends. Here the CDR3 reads CASSRTLGTSSYNEQFF. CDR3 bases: TGTGCCAGCAGCCGCACCTTGGGGACAAGCTCCTACAATGAGCAGTTCTTC.

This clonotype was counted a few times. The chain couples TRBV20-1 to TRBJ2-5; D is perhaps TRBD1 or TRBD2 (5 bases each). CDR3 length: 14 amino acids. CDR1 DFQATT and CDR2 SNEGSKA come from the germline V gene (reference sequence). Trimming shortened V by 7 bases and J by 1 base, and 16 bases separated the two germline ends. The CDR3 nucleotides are TGCAGTGTTCCGAGGGGTTCAGGCCAAGAGACCCAGTACTTC. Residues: CSVPRGSGQETQYF.

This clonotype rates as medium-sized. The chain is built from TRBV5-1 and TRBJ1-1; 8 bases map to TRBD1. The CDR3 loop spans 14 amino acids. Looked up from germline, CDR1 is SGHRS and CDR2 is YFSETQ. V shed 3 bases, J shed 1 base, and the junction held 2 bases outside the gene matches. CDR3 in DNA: TGCGCCAGCAGCTCAGGGACAGGGAACACTGAAGCTTTCTTT. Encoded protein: CASSSGTGNTEAFF.

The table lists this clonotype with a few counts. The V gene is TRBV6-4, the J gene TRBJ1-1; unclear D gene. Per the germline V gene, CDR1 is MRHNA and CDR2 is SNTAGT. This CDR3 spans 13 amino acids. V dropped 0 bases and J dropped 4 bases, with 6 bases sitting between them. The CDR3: CASSDSGSTEAFF. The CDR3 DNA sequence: TGTGCCAGCAGTGACTCGGGGAGCACTGAAGCTTTCTTT.

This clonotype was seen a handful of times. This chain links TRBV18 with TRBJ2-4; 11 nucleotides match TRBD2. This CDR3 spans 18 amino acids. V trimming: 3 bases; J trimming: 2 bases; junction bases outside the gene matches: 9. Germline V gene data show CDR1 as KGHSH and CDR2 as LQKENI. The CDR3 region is CASSPRTSGSLTKNIQYF. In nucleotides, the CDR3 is TGTGCCAGCTCACCCAGAACTAGCGGGAGTCTAACCAAAAACATTCAGTACTTC.

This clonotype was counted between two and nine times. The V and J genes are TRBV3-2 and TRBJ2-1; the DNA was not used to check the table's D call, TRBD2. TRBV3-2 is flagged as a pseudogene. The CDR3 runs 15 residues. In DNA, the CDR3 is TGTGCCAGCAGCCAAGGGCGGGAGTCCCACAATGAGCAGTTCTTC. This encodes CASSQGRESHNEQFF.

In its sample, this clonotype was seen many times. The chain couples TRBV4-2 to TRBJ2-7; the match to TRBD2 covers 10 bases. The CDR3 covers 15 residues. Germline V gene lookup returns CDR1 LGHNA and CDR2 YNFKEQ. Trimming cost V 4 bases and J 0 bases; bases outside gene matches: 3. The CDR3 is CASSRTSGYSYEQYF. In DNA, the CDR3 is TGTGCCAGCAGCCGGACTAGCGGATACTCCTACGAGCAGTACTTC.